What follows is one TCR beta chain and its context. Methods described previously were used for bulk TCR libraries, and listed TCR primers were applied. TCRdb reprocessed the PCR reads with MiXCR, giving one entry per CDR3 protein. The sample lists hundreds of thousands of distinct CDR3 sequences; about 25% were seen once. Germline V gene data show CDR1 as SGHAT and CDR2 as FQNNGV. The CDR3 is 18 residues long. Trimming cost V 4 bases and J 3 bases; bases outside gene matches: 12. Sorting isolated naive CD8 T cells as CD8+CD4-CCR7+CD45RA+ events. The sample is drawn from a study of molecular identifiers for immune sequencing clone quantification.

V is TRBV11-2 and J is TRBJ1-5; 10 bases are shared with TRBD1. The source is a human donor in good health. Some libraries in this study had Jurkat cell RNA spiked in. The sequencing input was naive CD8+ T cells from blood, with Jurkat cell RNA spiked in. Noted subset: FACS-sorted CD8+CD4-CCR7+CD45RA+ naive T cells. The CDR3 nucleotides read TGTGCCAGCAGCTCTGCCGAGAGGGACAGGGGCACCAATCAGCCCCAGCATTTT. This encodes CASSSAERDRGTNQPQHF.